These 26 T cell receptor beta chains were sequenced from one sample in a study of cytomegalovirus exposure and HLA in healthy donors. PCR primers comprised 60 Vbeta and 13 Jbeta primers. Sequencing was performed with immunoSEQ multiplex PCR; in TCRdb, only in-frame clones are kept and a portion is missing. The sample consists of approximately 120,000 clones, 72% of them appearing once. The sample was PBMCs. The receptor set was obtained from a man in his thirties or forties in good health and CMV-seronegative.

This clone was picked up one time. The chain has TRBV10-2 and TRBJ1-1; D might be TRBD1 (5 bases). Germline values: CDR1 WSHSY, CDR2 SAAADI. The CDR3 extends over 17 amino acids. Trimming pared 0 bases from V and 4 bases from J, leaving 18 bases between. CDR3 nucleotide sequence: TGCGCCAGCAGTGAGTCGATCGGGGGAGGGTTCGGCACTGAAGCTTTCTTT. Its protein is CASSESIGGGFGTEAFF.

The rearrangement joins TRBV7-8 to TRBJ1-1; D remains ambiguous. Looked up from germline, CDR1 is SGHVS and CDR2 is FQNEAQ. Trimming pared 1 base from V and 1 base from J, leaving 7 bases between. The CDR3 is 14 amino acids. The DNA of the CDR3 is TGTGCCAGCAGCTTAGACGCAGGGAACACTGAAGCTTTCTTT. Translating it yields CASSLDAGNTEAFF.

This clone was seen only a few times. This sequence joins TRBV11-3 and TRBJ2-5; 8 bases match TRBD1. The J segment lost 5 bases and the V segment lost 0 bases, leaving 8 bases of the junction unmatched. The CDR3 covers 16 residues. In germline, CDR1 is SGHNT, CDR2 YENEEA. CDR3 protein: CASSLESNRGSETQYF. CDR3 DNA: TGTGCCAGCAGCTTAGAGTCCAACAGGGGGAGTGAGACCCAGTACTTC.

The rearrangement uses TRBV19 and TRBJ2-7, with TRBD1 matching 7 bases. Trimming took 2 bases from V and 1 from J; bases not matched to a gene: 5. The CDR3 has 15 residues. CDR1 is LNHDA, CDR2 SQIVND, per germline (reference sequence). CDR3 sequence (DNA): TGTGCCAGTAGTATAAGGTGGACAGGATCCTACGAGCAGTACTTC. Residues: CASSIRWTGSYEQYF.

This clone turned up a few times. V is TRBV13 and J is TRBJ1-6; possible D gene TRBD1, 5 bases. Germline values: CDR1 PRHDT, CDR2 FYEKMQ (reference sequence). The CDR3 spans 13 residues. The V end lost 5 bases, the J end lost 4 bases, and 6 bases lay between the germline ends. CDR3 nucleotide sequence: TGTGCCAGCAGCCGGGGGTATAATTCACCCCTCCACTTT. Encoded protein: CASSRGYNSPLHF. The whole variable domain, filled in from reference TRBV13 and TRBJ1-6, reads AAGVIQSPRHLIKEKRETATLKCYPIPRHDTVYWYQQGPGQDPQFLISFYEKMQSDKGSIPDRFSAQQFSDYHSELNMSSLELGDSALYFCASSRGYNSPLHFGNGTRLTVT.

To note about this clone: This likely reflects a read error, since a far larger clone is one base away. Other DNA sequences in this specimen translate into the identical CDR3. This sequence joins TRBV11-2 and TRBJ2-3; 10 bases are shared with TRBD2. The V gene's germline CDR1 is SGHAT and CDR2 FQNNGV. The CDR3 runs 17 residues. V lost 0 bases and J lost 6; bases outside the gene matches: 9. The CDR3 here is CASSLDRLAGAWDTQYF. CDR3 in DNA: TGTGCCAGCAGCTTAGATCGGCTAGCGGGGGCATGGGATACGCAGTATTTT.

This clone has more than one count but fewer than ten. DNA of the CDR3: TGTGCCAGCTCACCAGAGGAGTCCTACAATGAGCAGTTCTTC. It codes for CASSPEESYNEQFF. The chain joins TRBV18 to TRBJ2-1; D gene ambiguous. Germline assignment: CDR1 KGHSH and CDR2 LQKENI. Trimming took off 2 bases at V and 1 base at J, with 6 bases between the two ends. This CDR3 is built from 14 residues.

This clone was recorded once. The V gene is TRBV23-1, the J gene TRBJ1-2; TRBD1 aligns across 7 bases. TRBV23-1 is classed as an ORF, of uncertain function. The CDR3 length is 11 residues. J lost 14 bases, V lost 2 bases, and 5 bases had no gene match. CDR3 in amino acids: CASSQTRQGTF. The DNA for the CDR3 is TGCGCCAGCAGTCAAACGAGACAGGGAACCTTC.

This clone was picked up one time. The rearrangement joins TRBV28 to TRBJ1-2, with TRBD1 matching 7 bases. Germline V gives CDR1 MDHEN, CDR2 SYDVKM. The CDR3 contains 14 residues. The J segment lost 0 bases and the V segment lost 5 bases, leaving 3 bases of the junction unmatched. The DNA for the CDR3 is TGTGCCAGCAGTCGGGACAGAGCTAACTATGGCTACACCTTC. This gives the protein CASSRDRANYGYTF.

The chain has TRBV18 and TRBJ1-6; 9 nucleotides agree with TRBD1. This CDR3 is built from 15 residues. The V gene's germline CDR1 is KGHSH and CDR2 LQKENI. Trimming cost V 3 bases and J 9 bases; bases outside gene matches: 6. CDR3 in amino acids: CASSPGQGGSSPLHF. CDR3 DNA sequence: TGTGCCAGCTCACCGGGACAGGGTGGTAGTTCACCCCTCCACTTT.

The CDR3 bases are TGTGCCAGCAGCGTAGGTACCCATGGACAGCTCTATGGCTACACCTTC. Translated: CASSVGTHGQLYGYTF. The chain links TRBV9 to TRBJ1-2; a weak D match, TRBD1 (6 bases). Trimming took off 0 bases at V and 4 bases at J, with 16 bases between the two ends. The CDR3 totals 16 residues. CDR1 SGDLS and CDR2 YYNGEE come from the germline V gene.

This chain connects TRBV6-5 to TRBJ2-7; 8 bases are shared with TRBD2. V was pared by 3 bases and J by 3 bases, with 7 bases of the junction left unmatched. The CDR3 contains 15 residues. The germline CDR1 and CDR2 sequences are MNHEY and SVGAGI. The CDR3 DNA reads TGTGCCAGCAGTTATGACGGGAGGGAGGACTACGAGCAGTACTTC. Protein sequence: CASSYDGREDYEQYF.

The gene calls are TRBV7-9 and TRBJ1-4; the D gene is possibly TRBD1 (5 bases). The germline V gene encodes CDR1 SEHNR and CDR2 FQNEAQ (reference sequence). With 8 bases removed from V and 5 bases from J, the gap between germline ends came to 15 bases. CDR3 length: 14 residues. The CDR3 reads CASQRSQGNEKLFF. In nucleotides, the CDR3 is TGTGCCAGCCAGAGGAGCCAGGGCAATGAAAAACTGTTTTTT.

V gene TRBV28 combines with J gene TRBJ2-7; TRBD1 matches 8 bases. The germline V gene has CDR1 MDHEN and CDR2 SYDVKM. The CDR3 totals 15 residues. J was trimmed by 2 bases and V by 7 bases; bases with no gene match: 10. CDR3 nucleotide sequence: TGTGCCAGCACCTTTCCGGGACAGGCTCCCTACGAGCAGTACTTC. Protein sequence: CASTFPGQAPYEQYF.

Points on this clone: The junction departs from the called germline gene at one end, perhaps through a read error. Within the sample, other DNA sequences also encode this same CDR3. The J gene is TRBJ1-6, the V gene TRBV19, with D unresolved. The CDR3 covers 13 residues. CDR1 and CDR2 from the germline V gene are LNHDA and SQIVND (reference sequence). The CDR3 protein is CASSVLENSPLHF. The CDR3, as DNA: TGTGCCAGTAGTGTACTCGAAAATTCACCCCTCCACTTC.

This clone was detected a few times. This chain uses TRBV6-6 with TRBJ2-5; a weak D match, TRBD2 (7 bases). In germline, CDR1 is MNHNY, CDR2 SVGAGI (reference sequence). Trimming removed 8 bases at V and 5 bases at J, with 18 bases between. The CDR3 covers 14 residues. The CDR3 region is CASAPGGSGETQYF. DNA of the CDR3: TGTGCCAGCGCCCCGGGGGGCTCCGGGGAGACCCAGTACTTC.

The V and J genes are TRBV5-4 and TRBJ2-3, with TRBD1 identical over 8 bases. Germline CDR1 reads SGHNT; CDR2 reads YYREEE (reference sequence). CDR3 size: 17 residues. Trimming removed 4 bases from V and 2 bases from J; junction bases left unmatched: 12. The CDR3 loop reads CASSHSKTGAHTDTQYF. CDR3 nucleotides: TGTGCCAGCAGCCACTCAAAGACAGGGGCCCACACAGATACGCAGTATTTT. Based on the CDR3 plus reference TRBV5-4 and TRBJ2-3, the full variable domain is ETGVTQSPTHLIKTRGQQVTLRCSSQSGHNTVSWYQQALGQGPQFIFQYYREEENGRGNFPPRFSGLQFPNYSSELNVNALELDDSALYLCASSHSKTGAHTDTQYFGPGTRLTVL.

This clone was counted a single time. V gene TRBV7-8 combines with J gene TRBJ1-5; 7 bases are shared with TRBD1. The germline gives CDR1 SGHVS, CDR2 FQNEAQ. V was clipped by 8 bases and J by 4 bases; unmatched bases: 8. This CDR3 has 14 residues. CDR3 coding DNA: TGTGCCAGCTGGCAGGGGGGAGTTAATCAGCCCCAGCATTTT. Translation: CASWQGGVNQPQHF.

This clone was seen more than once but under ten times. J is TRBJ1-1 and V is TRBV6-5; D not resolved. With 2 bases removed from V and 0 bases from J, the gap between germline ends came to 10 bases. Germline-derived CDR1 and CDR2 are MNHEY and SVGAGI. This CDR3 is 15 amino acids long. The DNA of the CDR3 is TGTGCCAGCAGTTACGGAGTCGCCATGAACACTGAAGCTTTCTTT. Its protein product is CASSYGVAMNTEAFF.

The gene calls are TRBV27 and TRBJ1-5; D ambiguous. V was shortened by 3 bases and J by 3 bases, with 15 bases between the two germline ends. This CDR3 has 16 residues. Germline CDR1 is MNHEY and CDR2 is SMNVEV (reference sequence). In DNA form, the CDR3 reads TGTGCCAGCAGTTTTTCGTCGGGGTTGGACAATCAGCCCCAGCATTTT. It encodes CASSFSSGLDNQPQHF.

The rearrangement joins TRBV28 to TRBJ1-3; possibly TRBD1 for D (6 bases). This CDR3 has 15 residues. The V and J ends lost 0 bases and 0 bases respectively, with 6 bases between them. From germline, CDR1 is MDHEN and CDR2 SYDVKM. The CDR3 DNA sequence: TGTGCCAGCAGTTTATGGGGGGCCTCTGGAAACACCATATATTTT. Protein product: CASSLWGASGNTIYF.

V and J are TRBV4-1 and TRBJ1-5, with 8 bases matching TRBD1. Unmatched junction bases numbered 4, after V lost 0 bases and J lost 3 bases. CDR3 length equals 16 residues. CDR1 and CDR2 (germline): MGHRA, YSYEKL. In DNA form, the CDR3 reads TGCGCCAGCAGCCAAGAAATGACAGGGGACAATCAGCCCCAGCATTTT. Translated, it gives CASSQEMTGDNQPQHF.

The chain is built from TRBV4-2 and TRBJ1-5, with D unresolved. The CDR3 is 12 amino acids. V dropped 0 bases and J dropped 6 bases, with 3 bases sitting between them. The V gene's germline CDR1 is LGHNA and CDR2 YNFKEQ. CDR3 region: CASSQDRQPQHF. The CDR3 DNA reads as TGTGCCAGCAGCCAAGATCGTCAGCCCCAGCATTTT.

The rearrangement uses TRBV15 and TRBJ1-2; possibly TRBD1 for D (6 bases). CDR1 is LNHNV and CDR2 is YYDKDF in the germline V gene (reference sequence). With 3 bases removed from V and 3 bases from J, the gap between germline ends came to 14 bases. The CDR3 loop spans 15 amino acids. Here the CDR3 DNA reads TGTGCCACCAGCAGGGGGGTGGACAGTGACTATGGCTACACCTTC. Amino acids: CATSRGVDSDYGYTF.

This chain connects TRBV19 to TRBJ1-2; 10 bases are a match to TRBD1. Per the germline V gene, CDR1 is LNHDA and CDR2 is SQIVND (reference sequence). This CDR3 is 15 amino acids long. Germline trimming cut 10 bases from V and 4 bases from J; bases unmatched to any gene: 12. CDR3 coding DNA: TGTGCCACCTCCCCGGGACAGGGGTATTTCTATGGCTACACCTTC. The encoded protein is CATSPGQGYFYGYTF.

The rearrangement links TRBV20-1 to TRBJ1-2; D gene unclear. The CDR3 length is 11 residues. The V end was cut by 6 bases, the J end by 7 bases, with 12 bases between. CDR1 and CDR2 from the germline V gene are DFQATT and SNEGSKA (reference sequence). The CDR3 region is CSASKSGGYTF. The CDR3 DNA is TGCAGTGCCTCGAAGTCGGGTGGCTACACCTTC.